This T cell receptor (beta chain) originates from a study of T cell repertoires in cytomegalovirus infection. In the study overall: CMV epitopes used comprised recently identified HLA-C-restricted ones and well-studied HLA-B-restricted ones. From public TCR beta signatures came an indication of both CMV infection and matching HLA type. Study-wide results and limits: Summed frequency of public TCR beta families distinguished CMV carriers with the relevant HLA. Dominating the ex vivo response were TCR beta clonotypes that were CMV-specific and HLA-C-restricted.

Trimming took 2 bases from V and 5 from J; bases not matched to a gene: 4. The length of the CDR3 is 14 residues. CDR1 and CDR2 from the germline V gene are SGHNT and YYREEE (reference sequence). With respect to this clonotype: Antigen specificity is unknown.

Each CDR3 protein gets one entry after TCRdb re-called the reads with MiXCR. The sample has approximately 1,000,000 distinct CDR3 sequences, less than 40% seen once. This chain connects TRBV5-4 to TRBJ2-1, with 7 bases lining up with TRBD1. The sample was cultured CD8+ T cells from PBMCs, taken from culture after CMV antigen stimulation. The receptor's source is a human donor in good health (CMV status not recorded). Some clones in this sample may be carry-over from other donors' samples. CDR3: CASSFRQGDNEQFF. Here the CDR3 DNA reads TGTGCCAGCAGCTTTAGACAGGGCGACAATGAGCAGTTCTTC.